Sequencing of this T cell receptor (beta chain) was carried out in a study of blood T cell repertoires in COVID-19. Overall study: Acute and convalescent COVID-19 samples came from the United States, Italy and Spain. The analysed material was cDNA or gDNA that came from T cells, B-cell-depleted T cells, or PBMCs.

Original processing notes: Scientists estimated how many nucleated cells there were by amplifying reference gene primers. The repertoire was sequenced with immunoSEQ multiplex PCR; TCRdb's copy has only in-frame clones and lacks some. V and J calls and clone size are those listed in that table; D and trimming were worked out from the DNA. The data show 220,000 or so clones, with under 90% seen just once and just under 20% held by the top ten. Trimming took 3 bases from V and 8 from J, leaving 14 bases between them. Germline V lookup: CDR1 SGDLS, CDR2 YYNGEE. CDR3 size: 13 residues. This receptor was obtained from a man aged 25-40 years with active or convalescent COVID-19. The sample taken for sequencing was peripheral blood. The rearrangement joins TRBV9 to TRBJ1-2, with D possibly being TRBD1 (6 bases). The CDR3 region is CASSDEGGIGYTF. For the CDR3, the DNA is TGTGCCAGCAGCGATGAGGGGGGGATCGGCTACACCTTC.